These T cell receptor beta chains were read from a single sample in a study of shared clonotypes between healthy human individuals. Clones were sequenced by immunoSEQ multiplex PCR, and TCRdb holds only the in-frame ones, with some missing. The table has roughly 500,000 clones, less than 80% seen once; the top ten hold roughly 13%. The sample taken for sequencing was PBMCs. These receptors all stem from a woman aged 40 to 50 in good health. Some clones in this sample may be carry-over from other donors' samples. Both conserved end residues are part of each CDR3. A D gene is named only where the DNA matches it firmly. Rows may omit the clone size; those that give it use once, few, many or a size class.

D	V	size	J	CDR3	DNA
.	TRBV9	.	TRBJ2-2	CASTPGGAGELFF	TGTGCCAGCACTCCAGGTGGGGCCGGGGAGCTGTTTTTT
.	TRBV19	.	TRBJ1-1	CASSRGVRPPNTEAFF	TGTGCCAGTAGTAGAGGGGTTCGGCCGCCGAACACTGAAGCTTTCTTT
.	TRBV18	once	TRBJ2-6	CASSPRGSGANVLTF	TGTGCCAGCTCACCAAGGGGCTCTGGGGCCAACGTCCTGACTTTC
.	TRBV6-6	.	TRBJ2-7	CASSYTQGHSEQYF	TGTGCCAGCAGTTATACCCAGGGGCACAGCGAGCAGTACTTC
.	TRBV21-1	few	TRBJ2-7	CASSKGSALPYEQYF	TGTGCCAGCAGCAAAGGTTCAGCGTTGCCCTACGAGCAGTACTTC
.	TRBV2	.	TRBJ1-3	CASSEKRQRYSGNTIYF	TGTGCCAGCAGTGAAAAGAGACAGCGATACTCTGGAAACACCATATATTTT
.	TRBV30	many	TRBJ1-1	CAWSPRMNTEAFF	TGTGCCTGGAGTCCCCGGATGAACACTGAAGCTTTCTTT
.	TRBV6-1	.	TRBJ1-1	CASSEGGDSKAFF	TGTGCCAGCAGTGAAGGTGGTGACTCGAAAGCTTTCTTT
TRBD1	TRBV2	.	TRBJ2-1	CASRASGTGGYDEQFF	TGTGCCAGCAGGGCTTCCGGGACAGGGGGCTACGATGAGCAGTTCTTC
TRBD1	TRBV7-9	.	TRBJ2-5	CASSLIGQGKTQYF	TGTGCCAGCAGCTTGATTGGACAGGGGAAGACCCAGTACTTC
TRBD1	TRBV2	.	TRBJ1-4	CASNISPGQGEKLFF	TGTGCCAGCAATATATCCCCGGGACAGGGAGAAAAACTGTTTTTT
TRBD1	TRBV19	.	TRBJ1-1	CASSIRAGTERTEAFF	TGTGCCAGTAGTATTAGGGCCGGGACAGAGCGCACTGAAGCTTTCTTT
.	TRBV27	few	TRBJ1-2	CASSLYLYGYTF	TGTGCCAGCAGTTTATACCTCTATGGCTACACCTTC
.	TRBV6-4	many	TRBJ1-2	CASSDSAESYGYTF	TGTGCCAGCAGTGACTCGGCTGAATCCTATGGCTACACCTTC
TRBD1	TRBV6-5	.	TRBJ1-2	CASSYYRGSYGYTF	TGTGCCAGCAGTTACTACAGGGGAAGCTATGGCTACACCTTC
TRBD1	TRBV4-1	.	TRBJ1-4	CASSQAQGASNEKLFF	TGCGCCAGCAGCCAAGCACAGGGGGCAAGTAATGAAAAACTGTTTTTT
.	TRBV6-5	once	TRBJ2-2	CASSPVGPRELFF	TGTGCCAGCAGCCCGGTGGGGCCGAGGGAGCTGTTTTTT
.	TRBV2	.	TRBJ1-2	CASSTQGSLYGYTF	TGTGCCAGCAGTACACAGGGTTCTCTGTATGGCTACACCTTC
.	TRBV5-4	many	TRBJ1-1	CASSSGRWNTEAFF	TGTGCCAGCAGCTCGGGACGGTGGAACACTGAAGCTTTCTTT
.	TRBV5-5	.	TRBJ1-1	CASSWGSNTEAFF	TGTGCCAGCAGCTGGGGATCGAACACTGAAGCTTTCTTT
.	TRBV19	.	TRBJ2-7	CASSTQTGVHEQYF	TGTGCCAGTAGTACCCAAACAGGTGTCCACGAGCAGTACTTC
.	TRBV2	.	TRBJ1-1	CASSDEGSYTEAFF	TGTGCCAGCAGTGATGAAGGCAGCTACACTGAAGCTTTCTTT
.	TRBV5-4	.	TRBJ1-4	CASSSTEGVANEKLFF	TGTGCCAGCAGTTCGACGGAGGGCGTAGCTAATGAAAAACTGTTTTTT
.	TRBV30	.	TRBJ2-3	CAWREGSTDTQYF	TGTGCCTGGAGGGAAGGGAGCACAGATACGCAGTATTTT
.	TRBV11-3	.	TRBJ1-1	CASRPTQGTGNTEAFF	TGTGCCAGCAGACCTACCCAGGGGACTGGGAACACTGAAGCTTTCTTT
.	TRBV15	few	TRBJ1-1	CATSPRGANTEAFF	TGTGCCACCAGCCCGAGGGGGGCGAACACTGAAGCTTTCTTT
.	TRBV4-3	.	TRBJ2-2	CASSQDPGQTGELFF	TGCGCCAGCAGCCAAGATCCCGGACAGACCGGGGAGCTGTTTTTT
.	TRBV7-3	.	TRBJ1-2	CASSRNRENGYTF	TGTGCCAGCAGCCGAAACAGGGAGAACGGCTACACCTTC
.	TRBV5-1	many	TRBJ1-3	CASSLDVQSLPGNTIYF	TGCGCCAGCAGCTTGGACGTTCAAAGTCTTCCTGGAAACACCATATATTTT
.	TRBV7-6	.	TRBJ2-5	CASSLWEETQYF	TGTGCCAGCAGCTTATGGGAAGAGACCCAGTACTTC
.	TRBV10-2	.	TRBJ2-5	CASKEAFIQETQYF	TGCGCCAGCAAAGAAGCGTTCATTCAAGAGACCCAGTACTTC
TRBD1	TRBV6-4	.	TRBJ2-3	CASSPQGDGTDTQYF	TGTGCCAGCAGCCCACAGGGGGACGGCACAGATACGCAGTATTTT
.	TRBV18	once	TRBJ2-3	CASSGATTGTDTQYF	TGTGCCAGTTCAGGGGCGACGACGGGCACAGATACGCAGTATTTT
.	TRBV4-2	.	TRBJ2-7	CASSPWTGYSYEQYF	TGTGCCAGCAGCCCGTGGACTGGATACTCCTACGAGCAGTACTTC
.	TRBV15	.	TRBJ2-5	CATSPRREETQYF	TGTGCCACCAGCCCACGCAGGGAAGAGACCCAGTACTTC
TRBD1	TRBV7-2	.	TRBJ1-2	CASRKPGQGANGYTF	TGTGCCAGCAGAAAACCGGGACAGGGGGCGAATGGCTACACCTTC
.	TRBV5-5	once	TRBJ1-1	CASSRQDGSTEAFF	TGTGCCAGCAGCCGACAGGACGGGAGCACTGAAGCTTTCTTT
TRBD2	TRBV7-6	.	TRBJ2-1	CASSILADPRHEQFF	TGTGCCAGCAGCATACTAGCGGACCCTCGCCATGAGCAGTTCTTC
.	TRBV5-8	once	TRBJ2-7	CASSRLYEQYF	TGTGCCAGCAGCCGGTTATACGAGCAGTACTTC
.	TRBV5-1	.	TRBJ2-1	CASSNLGGYNEQFF	TGCGCCAGCAGTAATCTGGGCGGCTACAATGAGCAGTTCTTC
TRBD2	TRBV27	.	TRBJ2-3	CASSSLSGRAGWRTDTQYF	TGTGCCAGCAGTTCACTCAGCGGGAGGGCCGGTTGGCGCACAGATACGCAGTATTTT
TRBD1	TRBV5-1	.	TRBJ2-7	CASSSGTGPSAYEQYF	TGCGCCAGCAGCTCCGGGACAGGGCCCTCCGCGTACGAGCAGTACTTC
.	TRBV7-2	.	TRBJ2-2	CASSSRANTGELFF	TGTGCCAGCAGCTCCCGGGCGAACACCGGGGAGCTGTTTTTT
TRBD1	TRBV5-4	once	TRBJ2-7	CASSKRQGSYEQYF	TGTGCCAGCAGCAAACGACAGGGCTCCTACGAGCAGTACTTC
TRBD1	TRBV5-1	.	TRBJ1-1	CASSPDRGVMNTEAFF	TGCGCCAGCAGCCCGGACAGGGGCGTCATGAACACTGAAGCTTTCTTT
.	TRBV5-4	once	TRBJ2-2	CASSLGGIDTGELFF	TGTGCCAGCAGCTTGGGAGGGATTGACACCGGGGAGCTGTTTTTT
TRBD1	TRBV30	many	TRBJ1-5	CAWSALGGQGASQPQHF	TGTGCCTGGAGTGCCCTCGGGGGACAGGGGGCGAGTCAGCCCCAGCATTTT
.	TRBV30	.	TRBJ2-7	CAWKVDSYGQYF	TGTGCCTGGAAGGTGGACTCCTACGGGCAGTACTTC
.	TRBV5-1	.	TRBJ2-1	CASSLSGTSSSNEQFF	TGCGCCAGCAGCCTCTCCGGGACCAGTTCCTCCAATGAGCAGTTCTTC
.	TRBV28	.	TRBJ2-1	CASSRTSGVYNEQFF	TGTGCCAGCAGTCGGACCTCGGGGGTATACAATGAGCAGTTCTTC
.	TRBV28	.	TRBJ2-5	CASSPRGRGRRETQYF	TGTGCCAGCAGTCCCCGCGGCCGTGGAAGGCGAGAGACCCAGTACTTC
TRBD2	TRBV10-3	few	TRBJ2-1	CAISPLGTSENEQFF	TGTGCCATCAGCCCCTTGGGGACTAGCGAAAATGAGCAGTTCTTC
.	TRBV6-5	.	TRBJ2-2	CASSKQGNTGELFF	TGTGCCAGCAGCAAACAGGGGAACACCGGGGAGCTGTTTTTT
TRBD2	TRBV9	.	TRBJ2-3	CASSVGAGGTDTQYF	TGTGCCAGCAGCGTAGGAGCGGGGGGTACAGATACGCAGTATTTT
.	TRBV20-1	.	TRBJ1-2	CSARGGRLYTF	TGCAGTGCTAGAGGAGGGCGTCTCTACACCTTC